Following are 11 T cell receptor beta chains from one sample sequenced in a study of shared clonotypes between healthy human individuals. Profiled with immunoSEQ multiplex PCR; TCRdb holds only in-frame clones, not every one. The sample shows 550,000 to 750,000 clones, just under 97% of them seen only once. Terminally differentiated effector memory CD45RA+ cells were left out of the naive CD8 fraction, which was CD45RO-negative and positively selected for CCR7. Input material: naive CD8+ T cells sorted from blood. All receptors derive from a woman aged 25 to 45 in good health.

The rearrangement joins TRBV27 to TRBJ1-5; D uncertain. Trimming stripped 2 bases from V and 3 bases from J, with 5 bases between. CDR3 size: 13 residues. Germline loops: CDR1 MNHEY, CDR2 SMNVEV (reference sequence). The CDR3 DNA reads TGTGCCAGCAGTTTACAGCCCAATCAGCCCCAGCATTTT. It is translated as CASSLQPNQPQHF.

V usage is TRBV4-1 and J usage is TRBJ1-5; D is ambiguous. This CDR3 region has 15 residues. V shed 0 bases and J shed 5 bases, with 11 bases lying between them. CDR1 is MGHRA, CDR2 YSYEKL, per germline. CDR3 DNA sequence: TGCGCCAGCAGCCAAGAGGGAGACTTTGATCAGCCCCAGCATTTT. This encodes CASSQEGDFDQPQHF.

The rearrangement joins TRBV28 to TRBJ2-1, with TRBD2 matching over 10 bases. CDR3 length: 15 residues. The germline V gene encodes CDR1 MDHEN and CDR2 SYDVKM. The trim removed 8 bases at V and 8 bases at J, leaving 12 bases unmatched. The CDR3 bases are TGTGCCAGCTACGGACTAGCGGTCCCAGGATATGAGCAGTTCTTC. Protein sequence: CASYGLAVPGYEQFF.

The sample holds one count of this clone. The sample has other DNA sequences that encode this CDR3 too. The chain links TRBV10-1 to TRBJ2-1; D is ambiguous. Germline assignment: CDR1 WNHNN and CDR2 SYGVQD (reference sequence). The CDR3 loop spans 15 amino acids. Trimming stripped 3 bases from V and 0 bases from J, with 9 bases between. CDR3 amino acids: CASSDDLSSYNEQFF. The CDR3 DNA reads TGCGCCAGCAGTGATGACTTAAGCTCCTACAATGAGCAGTTCTTC.

This chain uses TRBV27 with TRBJ2-5; D is perhaps TRBD2 (6 bases). Germline-derived CDR1 and CDR2 are MNHEY and SMNVEV (reference sequence). The CDR3 extends over 15 amino acids. V was trimmed by 3 bases and J by 0 bases, leaving 11 bases between them. CDR3 DNA: TGTGCCAGCAGTTTTTCAGCGGGCGACCAAGAGACCCAGTACTTC. This gives the protein CASSFSAGDQETQYF.

The count of this clone is one. V gene TRBV6-1 combines with J gene TRBJ2-5; TRBD2 agrees at 11 bases. The CDR3 runs 15 residues. The germline gives CDR1 MNHNS, CDR2 SASEGT. J gave up 3 bases and V 4 bases, and 4 bases lay outside the gene matches. CDR3 nucleotides: TGTGCCAGCAGTGTGGGACTAGCGGAGAAAGAGACCCAGTACTTC. It translates to CASSVGLAEKETQYF.

This clone was detected only once. The rearrangement joins TRBV2 to TRBJ2-7; 10 nucleotides agree with TRBD1. The length of the CDR3 is 13 residues. Looked up from germline, CDR1 is SNHLY and CDR2 is FYNNEI. Losses at the gene ends were 8 bases for V and 4 bases for J; bases not matched to a gene: 5. CDR3 bases: TGTGCCAGCTTAGAGGGACAGGGGTACGAGCAGTACTTC. Its protein product is CASLEGQGYEQYF.

The chain links TRBV27 to TRBJ1-4, with D uncertain. CDR1 MNHEY and CDR2 SMNVEV come from the germline V gene (reference sequence). Deletions cut 6 bases from V and 3 bases from J, with 11 bases between. The CDR3 length is 14 residues. CDR3 in amino acids: CASSPDGPNEKLFF. Written as DNA, the CDR3 is TGTGCCAGCAGCCCTGACGGGCCTAATGAAAAACTGTTTTTT.

The rearrangement joins TRBV27 to TRBJ1-1, with D hard to call. In germline, CDR1 is MNHEY, CDR2 SMNVEV (reference sequence). The CDR3 spans 14 residues. V was pared by 5 bases and J by 2 bases, with 12 bases between. CDR3 sequence (DNA): TGTGCCAGCAGTCTGCATCCAGCCAACACTGAAGCTTTCTTT. It specifies CASSLHPANTEAFF.

The V gene is TRBV9, the J gene TRBJ2-2; 15 positions agree with TRBD2. CDR1 is SGDLS and CDR2 is YYNGEE in the germline V gene. The CDR3 runs 16 residues. Trimming cost V 5 bases and J 4 bases; bases outside gene matches: 3. The CDR3 is CASSGLAGGPTGELFF. The CDR3, as DNA: TGTGCCAGCAGTGGACTAGCGGGAGGGCCCACCGGGGAGCTGTTTTTT.

The J gene is TRBJ1-2, the V gene TRBV4-2, with D tentatively TRBD1 (5 bases). Germline CDR1 is LGHNA and CDR2 is YNFKEQ. The length of the CDR3 is 17 residues. The V end lost 3 bases, the J end lost 3 bases, and 20 bases lay between the germline ends. The CDR3 loop is CASSQEAPPGLDYGYTF. The DNA for the CDR3 is TGTGCCAGCAGCCAGGAGGCCCCTCCAGGGTTGGACTATGGCTACACCTTC.